The clone carrying this T cell receptor beta chain was seen a single time. V dropped 7 bases and J dropped 0 bases, with 28 bases sitting between them. Looked up from germline, CDR1 is LNHDA and CDR2 is SQIVND (reference sequence). This CDR3 region has 20 residues. These data come from a study of T cell changes during pregnancy in multiple sclerosis. Using immunoSEQ multiplex PCR, the repertoire was profiled, and TCRdb retains in-frame clones only, with some absent. The table includes over 90,000 clones, around 93% detected once. The source material was peripheral blood, sampled before pregnancy. The genes are TRBV19 and TRBJ2-1, with a possible D match to TRBD1 (7 bases). The TCR originated in a female donor with multiple sclerosis, enrolled in a pregnancy study. The CDR3 loop is CASTPPGTEIERASYNEQFF. The CDR3, as DNA: TGTGCCAGTACTCCTCCGGGGACAGAAATTGAGCGGGCCTCCTACAATGAGCAGTTCTTC.